The entry below gives a single TCR beta chain sequence along with its context. J lost 5 bases, V lost 2 bases, and 6 bases had no gene match. The CDR3 is made up of 15 amino acids. Germline CDR1 is MDHEN and CDR2 is SYDVKM. The data were produced by immunoSEQ multiplex PCR, yet TCRdb's version contains in-frame clones alone and is incomplete. This sample has under 300,000 clones, with approximately 84% found just once. This sample was included in a study of blood T cell repertoires in COVID-19. About the study: PBMCs, B-cell-depleted T cells, or T cells were the source of the cDNA or gDNA that made up the material.

The sequence derives from a human donor with COVID-19, enrolled during active disease. The donor label of this sample is uncertain. The sample consisted of peripheral blood. The chain employs TRBV28 and TRBJ2-1, with 7 nucleotides matching TRBD2. As DNA, the CDR3 is TGTGCCAGCAGTTTACACAGCGGGGAGAACAATGAGCAGTTCTTC. It yields the protein CASSLHSGENNEQFF.